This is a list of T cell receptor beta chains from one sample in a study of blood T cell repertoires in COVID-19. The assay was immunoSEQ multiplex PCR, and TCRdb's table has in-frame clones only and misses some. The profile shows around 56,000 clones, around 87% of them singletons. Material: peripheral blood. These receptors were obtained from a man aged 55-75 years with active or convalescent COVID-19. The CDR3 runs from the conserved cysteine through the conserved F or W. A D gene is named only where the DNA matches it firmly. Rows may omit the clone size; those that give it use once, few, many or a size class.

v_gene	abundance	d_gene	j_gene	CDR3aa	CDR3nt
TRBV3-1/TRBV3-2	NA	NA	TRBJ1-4	CASSPGSHATNEKLFF	TGTGCCAGCAGCCCAGGGTCCCACGCAACTAATGAAAAACTGTTTTTT
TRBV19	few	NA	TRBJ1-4	CASSRAGLLGNEKLFF	TGTGCCAGTAGCCGCGCGGGGCTATTGGGGAATGAAAAACTGTTTTTT
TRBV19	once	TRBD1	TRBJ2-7	CASSRDRGPLYEQYF	TGTGCCAGTAGTAGGGACAGAGGACCCCTATACGAGCAGTACTTC
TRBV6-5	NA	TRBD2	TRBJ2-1	CASSLETSGSNEQFF	TGTGCCAGCAGTTTAGAGACTAGCGGGAGCAATGAGCAGTTCTTC
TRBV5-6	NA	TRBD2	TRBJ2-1	CASSLVSGRARRGFF	TGTGCCAGCAGCTTGGTTAGCGGGAGGGCGAGACGTGGGTTCTTC
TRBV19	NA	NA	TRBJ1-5	CASINTGTNQPQHF	TGTGCCAGTATCAATACAGGTACCAATCAGCCCCAGCATTTT
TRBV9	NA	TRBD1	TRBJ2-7	CASSVWTGTSSYEQYF	TGTGCCAGCAGCGTTTGGACAGGAACGAGCTCCTACGAGCAGTACTTC
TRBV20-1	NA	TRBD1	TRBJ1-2	CSAKDREGYTF	TGCAGTGCTAAGGACAGGGAAGGCTACACCTTC
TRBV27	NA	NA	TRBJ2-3	CATSWGGLGTDTQYF	TGTGCCACCTCTTGGGGGGGGCTGGGCACAGATACGCAGTATTTT
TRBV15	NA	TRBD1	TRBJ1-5	CATSRVEGAGNQPQHF	TGTGCCACCAGCAGAGTTGAGGGGGCAGGCAATCAGCCCCAGCATTTT
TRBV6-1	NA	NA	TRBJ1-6	CASSDRQGRGSPLHF	TGTGCCAGCAGTGACCGCCAGGGGCGAGGTTCACCCCTCCACTTT
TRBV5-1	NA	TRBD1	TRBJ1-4	CASSTRQGMGEKLFF	TGCGCCAGCAGCACACGACAGGGTATGGGGGAAAAACTGTTTTTT
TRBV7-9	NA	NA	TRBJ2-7	CASSPLGAPYEQYF	TGTGCCAGCAGCCCACTGGGGGCCCCCTACGAGCAGTACTTC
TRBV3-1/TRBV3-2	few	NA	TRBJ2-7	CASSHPGLTSYEQYF	TGTGCCAGCAGCCACCCGGGACTCACCTCTTACGAGCAGTACTTC
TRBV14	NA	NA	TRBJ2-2	CASSQDWTTANTGELFF	TGTGCCAGCAGCCAAGATTGGACAACCGCGAACACCGGGGAGCTGTTTTTT
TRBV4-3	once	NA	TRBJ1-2	CASSQERGYGYTF	TGCGCCAGCAGCCAAGAGAGAGGGTATGGCTACACCTTC
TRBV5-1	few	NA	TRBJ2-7	CASSLEGLYEQYF	TGCGCCAGCAGCTTGGAGGGGTTATACGAGCAGTACTTC
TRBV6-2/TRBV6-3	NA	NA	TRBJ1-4	CASSPPGAMDEKLFF	TGTGCCAGCAGCCCCCCAGGGGCGATGGATGAAAAACTGTTTTTT
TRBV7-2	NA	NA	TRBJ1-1	CASSLVGPQNTEAFF	TGTGCCAGCAGCTTAGTGGGGCCTCAGAACACTGAAGCTTTCTTT
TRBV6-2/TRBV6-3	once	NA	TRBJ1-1	CASSRQAGNTEAFF	TGTGCCAGCAGCCGACAGGCTGGGAACACTGAAGCTTTCTTT
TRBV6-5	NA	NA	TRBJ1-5	CASSRDSSGFQPQHF	TGTGCCAGCAGCCGGGACTCATCGGGATTCCAGCCCCAGCATTTT
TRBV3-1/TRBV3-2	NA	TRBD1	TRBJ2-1	CASRDRASRGEQFF	TGTGCCAGCAGGGACAGGGCGAGTCGGGGTGAGCAGTTCTTC
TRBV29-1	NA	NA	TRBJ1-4	CSVGPGGASEKLFF	TGCAGCGTTGGGCCTGGGGGGGCGAGTGAAAAACTGTTTTTT
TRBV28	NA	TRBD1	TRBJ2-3	CASLDRGRTSTDTQYF	TGTGCCAGCTTGGACAGGGGACGTACTAGCACAGATACGCAGTATTTT
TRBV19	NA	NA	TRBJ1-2	CASSIWSGQGYGYTF	TGTGCCAGTAGTATTTGGTCAGGGCAAGGATATGGCTACACCTTC
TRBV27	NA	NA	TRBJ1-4	CASSYLTTGVGKLFF	TGTGCCAGCAGCTATCTCACAACGGGAGTGGGAAAACTGTTTTTT
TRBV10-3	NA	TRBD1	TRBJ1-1	CAISGQGAVTEAFF	TGTGCCATCAGTGGACAGGGGGCCGTCACTGAAGCTTTCTTT
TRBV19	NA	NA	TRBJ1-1	CASSGRGNTEAFF	TGTGCCAGTAGTGGCAGGGGAAACACTGAAGCTTTCTTT
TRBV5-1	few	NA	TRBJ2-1	CASSRGGDGNEQFF	TGCGCCAGCAGCCGAGGGGGGGACGGCAATGAGCAGTTCTTC
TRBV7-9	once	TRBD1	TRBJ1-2	CASSSFTGVGGYTF	TGTGCCAGCAGCTCTTTCACAGGGGTAGGGGGCTACACCTTC
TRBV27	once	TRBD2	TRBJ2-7	CASSPPGGTTYEQYF	TGTGCCAGCAGTCCCCCGGGGGGGACAACTTACGAGCAGTACTTC
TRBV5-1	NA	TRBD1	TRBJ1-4	CASSLEPQGATNEKLFF	TGCGCCAGCAGCTTGGAACCCCAGGGGGCCACTAATGAAAAACTGTTTTTT
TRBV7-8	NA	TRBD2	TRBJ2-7	CASSWSGSLAEQYF	TGTGCCAGCAGCTGGAGCGGGAGTCTAGCAGAGCAGTACTTC
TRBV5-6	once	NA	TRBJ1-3	CASSLVSKENTIYF	TGTGCCAGCAGCTTAGTTAGCAAGGAAAACACCATATATTTT
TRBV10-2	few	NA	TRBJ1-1	CASSETGRANTEAFF	TGCGCCAGCAGTGAGACGGGGAGGGCGAACACTGAAGCTTTCTTT
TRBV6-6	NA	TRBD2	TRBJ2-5	CASSSTSGQETQYF	TGTGCCAGCAGTTCTACTAGCGGACAAGAGACCCAGTACTTC
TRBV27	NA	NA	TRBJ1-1	CASRVYPGEAFF	TGTGCCAGCAGGGTATATCCAGGTGAAGCTTTCTTT
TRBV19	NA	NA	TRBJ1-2	CASSIPSDSYYGYTF	TGTGCCAGTAGTATCCCCTCGGACAGCTACTATGGCTACACCTTC
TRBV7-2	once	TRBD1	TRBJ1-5	CASSLDRGGNQPQHF	TGTGCCAGCAGCCTCGACAGGGGAGGCAATCAGCCCCAGCATTTT
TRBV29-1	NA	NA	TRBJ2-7	CSVLTGSSLEQYF	TGCAGCGTTCTGACAGGTTCCTCTCTCGAGCAGTACTTC